The entry below describes one TCR beta chain. The antigen is undetermined. The record originates from a study of T cells expressing NK-cell markers. Whole-study context: Source material for TCR beta repertoires consisted of sorted CD3+CD56+NKG2C+, CD3+CD56+NKG2C- and CD3+CD56-NKG2C+ T cells.

Overall study findings and caveats: In roughly 6 donors, dominant CD3+CD56+NKG2C+ clones formed about 1.0-7.5% of CD8+ cells. Similarly, these clonotypes led the CD3+CD56-NKG2C+ fraction as well in several donors.

TCRdb derives one entry per CDR3 protein from the 5' RACE reads, leaving out DNA. Here the sample table reports about 450,000 distinct CDR3 sequences. The CDR3 sequence is 14 residues long. The germline V gene encodes CDR1 MNHNS and CDR2 SASEGT. The sequence was obtained from a woman between 18 and 70 years old in good health. The chain has TRBV6-1 and TRBJ2-3. Material: blood T cells: a sorted CD56 or NKG2C T cell subset, CD4+ or CD8+ T cells, or bulk PBMC T cells (not recorded which). The CDR3 region is CASSLAVYTDTQYF.